A single sample is the source of the 10 T cell receptor beta chains below, sequenced in a study of beta chain features in type 1 diabetes. General observations from the study: Shorter TCRB CDR3s, moderately but significantly so, were found in Type 1 diabetes patients in all four CD4+ subsets.

The sequenced template was cDNA made from the entire isolated RNA. Assay used: immunoSEQ multiplex PCR; TCRdb lists only in-frame clones, some missing. This table has about 99,000 clones, approximately 30% appearing once. No antigen is known for these receptors. The specimen was central memory CD4+ T cells from blood. These TCRs come from a woman under 30 with type 1 diabetes.

This clone showed up just a few times. The rearrangement joins TRBV29-1 to TRBJ2-5, with D possibly matching TRBD2 (5 bases). V shed 8 bases and J shed 2 bases, with 12 bases lying between them. The CDR3 runs 12 residues. Per germline, CDR1 SQVTM and CDR2 ANQGSEA. The CDR3 reads CSTRRSQETQYF. The DNA for the CDR3 is TGCAGCACTAGGAGGAGTCAAGAGACCCAGTACTTC.

This clone was seen a few times. The CDR3 bases are TGTGCCAGCAGTTTAGAGGAAAACTACACCTTC. Its translation: CASSLEENYTF. The rearrangement uses TRBV28 and TRBJ1-2; the D is unclear. The germline CDR1 and CDR2 sequences are MDHEN and SYDVKM. This CDR3 is built from 11 residues. V gave up 2 bases and J gave up 10 bases, with 8 bases separating them.

J is TRBJ2-3 and V is TRBV2, with 9 bases lining up with TRBD2. The CDR3 has 15 amino acids. V was clipped by 6 bases and J by 4 bases; unmatched bases: 8. Germline CDR1 is SNHLY and CDR2 is FYNNEI. The CDR3 nucleotides read TGTGCCAGCAGCCCAGTGACTAGCGGTGCAGATACGCAGTATTTT. It yields the protein CASSPVTSGADTQYF.

This clone came up many times. This chain uses TRBV6-1 with TRBJ2-1, with 12 bases matching TRBD2. The length of the CDR3 is 17 residues. The V segment lost 4 bases and the J segment 5 bases; nucleotides outside the gene matches: 9. The germline CDR1 and CDR2 sequences are MNHNS and SASEGT. The CDR3 region has the DNA TGTGCCAGCAGTGTCTTTTTTACTAGCGGGGGGAACAATGAGCAGTTCTTC. Translated, it gives CASSVFFTSGGNNEQFF.

This chain connects TRBV28 to TRBJ2-1, with 14 bases lining up with TRBD2. This CDR3 contains 16 residues. After removal of 6 bases from V and 9 bases from J, the junction contained 10 bases not matched to a gene. Germline V CDR1 and CDR2: MDHEN, SYDVKM. Here the CDR3 reads CASRKGGLAGALEQFF. The CDR3 DNA reads TGTGCCAGCAGAAAAGGGGGACTAGCGGGAGCTCTTGAGCAGTTCTTC.

This clone showed up just a few times. The rearrangement joins TRBV19 to TRBJ2-1, with 9 positions matching TRBD2. With 5 bases clipped from V and 10 bases from J, the junction kept 12 bases outside the gene matches. Germline assignment: CDR1 LNHDA and CDR2 SQIVND (reference sequence). This CDR3 comprises 15 residues. In nucleotides, the CDR3 is TGTGCCAGTAGTCGATTGGGGACTAGCCTCCAAGAGCAGTTCTTC. This sequence encodes CASSRLGTSLQEQFF. Complete variable domain (other parts from reference TRBV19 and TRBJ2-1): DGGITQSPKYLFRKEGQNVTLSCEQNLNHDAMYWYRQDPGQGLRLIYYSQIVNDFQKGDIAEGYSVSREKKESFPLTVTSAQKNPTAFYLCASSRLGTSLQEQFFGPGTRLTVL.

This clone was seen a few times. The chain recombines TRBV28 with TRBJ2-3, with 11 positions matching TRBD1. Germline values: CDR1 MDHEN, CDR2 SYDVKM. The ends lost 3 bases at V and 4 bases at J; junction bases unmatched: 0. This CDR3 contains 14 residues. The CDR3 sequence is CASSLGQGADTQYF. CDR3 DNA: TGTGCCAGCAGTTTGGGACAGGGGGCAGATACGCAGTATTTT.

A few counts support this clone. This chain links TRBV2 with TRBJ1-5, with D unresolved. CDR1 SNHLY and CDR2 FYNNEI come from the germline V gene. The CDR3 totals 11 residues. Trimming shortened V by 6 bases and J by 6 bases, and 6 bases separated the two germline ends. The CDR3 sequence: CASSYGQPQHF. CDR3 sequence (DNA): TGTGCCAGCAGCTACGGTCAGCCCCAGCATTTT.

This clone has a single count. The J gene is TRBJ2-5, the V gene TRBV12-5, with 11 positions matching TRBD2. V lost 6 bases and J lost 4; bases outside the gene matches: 7. This CDR3 spans 15 amino acids. CDR1 is LGHNT, CDR2 FRNRAP, per germline. The CDR3 DNA reads as TGTGCTAGTGGCTCTGGACTAGCGGGTTCAGAGACCCAGTACTTC. Translation: CASGSGLAGSETQYF.

There are a few counts of this clone. V is TRBV6-1 and J is TRBJ2-1; possible D gene TRBD1, 5 bases. Looked up from germline, CDR1 is MNHNS and CDR2 is SASEGT. V was shortened by 2 bases and J by 3 bases, with 14 bases between the two germline ends. The CDR3 covers 16 residues. CDR3 coding DNA: TGTGCCAGCAGTGAAAGGACGGGTAGGGGCTACAATGAGCAGTTCTTC. Translated, it gives CASSERTGRGYNEQFF.